This T cell receptor beta chain is drawn from a study of early T cells in non-severe SARS-CoV-2 infection. Per the germline V gene, CDR1 is MNHNS and CDR2 is SASEGT. Between the trimmed V and J ends, which lost 3 bases and 0 bases, there was a span of 9 bases. The CDR3 is 15 residues long. This clonotype was recorded a few times. Unique molecular identifiers were affixed to single, distinct cDNA molecules. Each CDR3 protein gets one entry after TCRdb re-called the 5' RACE reads with MiXCR. The table has 80,000 to 95,000 distinct CDR3 sequences, approximately 15% seen once. The TCR originated in an adult who was a healthcare worker with PCR-confirmed SARS-CoV-2 infection or an uninfected control (not recorded which). Sequenced input: whole blood. The chain is built from TRBV6-1 and TRBJ2-4; TRBD2 might be the D (5 bases). DNA for the CDR3: TGTGCCAGCAGTGACCGCGGGCTAGCCAAAAACATTCAGTACTTC. Translation: CASSDRGLAKNIQYF.